The present TCR beta chain was sequenced within a study of T-cell memory formation after mild COVID-19. About the study: Largely, the TCR clusters proved donor specific.

The table lists this clonotype with many counts. Its antigen is currently unknown. Libraries for TCRalpha and TCRbeta carried sample barcodes and unique molecular identifiers via 5'RACE. TCRdb re-analysed the 5' RACE reads in MiXCR, keeping a single row per CDR3 protein. There are 400,000 or so distinct CDR3 sequences in the sample; 20% occur only once, and around 8% lies in the top ten. Findings of the study overall: The authors left the SARS-CoV-2 specificity of second-wave clones peaking on day 37 unconfirmed. Clones shrinking between day 15 and 85 showed a balanced CD4/CD8 split, and those that grew later tilted toward CD4+.

This CDR3 region has 16 residues. Germline CDR1 is MGHDK and CDR2 is SYGVNS. V was pared by 8 bases and J by 0 bases, with 17 bases between. Sequencing was done on a sample of PBMCs or a T cell subset sorted from them (not recorded which). The sequence derives from an adult woman who had mild COVID-19 (a few samples of this study predate the infection). Cell type and time point are not known. The chain links TRBV25-1 to TRBJ2-1; tentative D call: TRBD1 (6 bases). DNA of the CDR3: TGTGCCAGCGGCCCTACAGGGTTAAGCTCCTACAATGAGCAGTTCTTC. Protein product: CASGPTGLSSYNEQFF.